This T cell receptor beta chain was obtained from a study of beta chain features in type 1 diabetes. Cell sorting via CD45RO/CCR7/CD25/CD127/CD95/CD27 was performed to obtain CD4+ naive, central memory, regulatory and stem cell-like memory cells. Reverse transcribing all isolated RNA meant expressed TCRB transcripts were sequenced. Using immunoSEQ multiplex PCR, the repertoire was profiled, and TCRdb retains in-frame clones only, with some absent. The table records approximately 270,000 clones, roughly an eighth of them present only once. General study findings and limits: Shortening that was moderate but significant affected the TCRB CDR3s of Type 1 diabetes patients in all four CD4+ subsets.

Turning to this clone: Antigen unknown.

With V trimmed by 0 bases and J by 9 bases, 10 bases remained unmatched. Germline-derived CDR1 and CDR2 are SGDLS and YYNGEE. The CDR3 is 16 amino acids. The J gene is TRBJ2-1, the V gene TRBV9; 9 bases map to TRBD2. The source material was naive CD4+ T cells from blood. The sequence came from a man aged 25-45 years with type 1 diabetes. The CDR3 sequence is CASSVGGREGVGEQFF. DNA for the CDR3: TGTGCCAGCAGCGTAGGGGGGCGGGAGGGAGTCGGTGAGCAGTTCTTC.